This TCR beta chain was recovered during a study of primary melanoma T cells and metastatic recurrence. Sequencing used immunoSEQ multiplex PCR; TCRdb keeps in-frame clones, though not all of them. The sample records several hundred clones, around 73% being singletons. There are 14 residues in the CDR3. Germline-derived CDR1 and CDR2 are MNHGY and SAAAGT. V shed 6 bases, J shed 5 bases, and the junction held 7 bases outside the gene matches. Sample: melanoma tumor tissue. The clonotype was recovered from a human donor with melanoma. J is TRBJ2-5 and V is TRBV6-8; 9 bases fit TRBD1. CDR3 sequence reads: CASSQTGGLETQYF. For the CDR3, the DNA is TGTGCCAGCAGCCAGACAGGGGGTTTGGAGACCCAGTACTTC.